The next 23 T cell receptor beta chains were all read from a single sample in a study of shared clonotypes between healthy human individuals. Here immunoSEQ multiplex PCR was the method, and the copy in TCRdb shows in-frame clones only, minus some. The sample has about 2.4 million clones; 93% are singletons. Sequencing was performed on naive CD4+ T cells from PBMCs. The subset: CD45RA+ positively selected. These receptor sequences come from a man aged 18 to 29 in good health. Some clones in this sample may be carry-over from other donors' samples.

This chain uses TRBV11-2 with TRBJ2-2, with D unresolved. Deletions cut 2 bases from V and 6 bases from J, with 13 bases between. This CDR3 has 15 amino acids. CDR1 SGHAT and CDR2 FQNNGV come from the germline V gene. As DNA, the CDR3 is TGTGCCAGCAGCTTACCCCCAGGAGAACCCGGGGAGCTGTTTTTT. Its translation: CASSLPPGEPGELFF.

The CDR3, as DNA: TGTGCCAGCAGCTTAGAAGGGGGCATGAACACTGAAGCTTTCTTT. Translating it yields CASSLEGGMNTEAFF. This chain connects TRBV7-2 to TRBJ1-1; the match to TRBD1 covers 7 bases. From germline, CDR1 is SGHTA and CDR2 FQGNSA. V trimming: 1 base; J trimming: 0 bases; junction bases outside the gene matches: 2. There are 15 residues in the CDR3.

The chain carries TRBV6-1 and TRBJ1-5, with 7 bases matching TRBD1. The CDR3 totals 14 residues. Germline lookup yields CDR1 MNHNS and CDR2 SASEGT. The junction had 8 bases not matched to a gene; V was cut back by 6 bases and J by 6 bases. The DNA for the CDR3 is TGTGCCAGCAGCGACAGGGAAAGGGGTCAGCCCCAGCATTTT. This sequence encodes CASSDRERGQPQHF.

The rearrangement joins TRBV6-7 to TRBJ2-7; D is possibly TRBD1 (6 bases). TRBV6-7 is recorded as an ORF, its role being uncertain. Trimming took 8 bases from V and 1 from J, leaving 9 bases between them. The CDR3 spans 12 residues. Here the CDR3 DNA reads TGTGCCAGCGGCAGGGGATCCTACGAGCAGTACTTC. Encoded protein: CASGRGSYEQYF.

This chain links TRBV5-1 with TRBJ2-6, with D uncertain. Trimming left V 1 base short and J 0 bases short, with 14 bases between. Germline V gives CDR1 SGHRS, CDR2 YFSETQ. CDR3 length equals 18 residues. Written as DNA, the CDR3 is TGCGCCAGCAGCTTGTCTATCGGATTTTACTCTGGGGCCAACGTCCTGACTTTC. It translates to CASSLSIGFYSGANVLTF.

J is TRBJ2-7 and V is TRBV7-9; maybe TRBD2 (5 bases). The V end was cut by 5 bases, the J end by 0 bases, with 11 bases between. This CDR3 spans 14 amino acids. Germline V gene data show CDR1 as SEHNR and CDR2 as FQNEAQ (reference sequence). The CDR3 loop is CASSHHEGSYEQYF. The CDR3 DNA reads TGTGCCAGCAGCCATCATGAGGGCTCCTACGAGCAGTACTTC.

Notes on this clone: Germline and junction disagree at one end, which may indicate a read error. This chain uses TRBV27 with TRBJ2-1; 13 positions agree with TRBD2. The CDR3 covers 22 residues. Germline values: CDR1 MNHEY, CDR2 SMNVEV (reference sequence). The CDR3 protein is CASRPYSGKGLAGTFSHNEQFF. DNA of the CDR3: TGTGCCAGCAGGCCGTATTCGGGTAAGGGACTAGCGGGAACATTCTCCCACAATGAGCAGTTCTTC.

The CDR3 region is CASTRSLGQPNTEAFF. CDR3 in DNA: TGTGCCAGTACTCGATCCCTGGGGCAGCCTAACACTGAAGCTTTCTTT. The chain links TRBV19 to TRBJ1-1, with a possible D match to TRBD1 (5 bases). The CDR3 is made up of 16 amino acids. V was trimmed by 7 bases and J by 2 bases, leaving 20 bases between them. Germline V gene lookup returns CDR1 LNHDA and CDR2 SQIVND (reference sequence).

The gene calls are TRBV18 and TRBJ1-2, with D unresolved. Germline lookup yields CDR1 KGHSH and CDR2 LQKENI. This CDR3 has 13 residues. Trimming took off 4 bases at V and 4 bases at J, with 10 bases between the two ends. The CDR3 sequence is CASSQGMSYGYTF. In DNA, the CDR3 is TGTGCCAGCTCACAGGGTATGAGCTATGGCTACACCTTC.

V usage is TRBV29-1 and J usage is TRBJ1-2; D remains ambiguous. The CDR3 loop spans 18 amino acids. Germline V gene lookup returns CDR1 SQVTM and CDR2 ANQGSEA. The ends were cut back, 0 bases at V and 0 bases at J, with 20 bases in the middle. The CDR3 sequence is CSVEDLGQLYGTNYGYTF. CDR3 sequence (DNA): TGCAGCGTTGAAGATCTGGGCCAGTTATACGGGACTAACTATGGCTACACCTTC.

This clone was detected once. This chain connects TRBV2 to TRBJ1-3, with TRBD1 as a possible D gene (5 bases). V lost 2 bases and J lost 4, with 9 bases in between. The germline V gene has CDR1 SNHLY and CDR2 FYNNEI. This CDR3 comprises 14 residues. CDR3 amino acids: CASSETGTGNTIYF. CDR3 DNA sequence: TGTGCCAGCAGTGAAACTGGGACGGGAAACACCATATATTTT.

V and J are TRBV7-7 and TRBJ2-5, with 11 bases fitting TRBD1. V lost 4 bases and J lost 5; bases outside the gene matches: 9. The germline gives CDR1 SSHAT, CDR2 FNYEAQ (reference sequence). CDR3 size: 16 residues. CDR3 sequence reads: CASSSPGTGGRETQYF. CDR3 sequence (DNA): TGTGCCAGCAGCTCGCCCGGGACAGGGGGTCGGGAGACCCAGTACTTC.

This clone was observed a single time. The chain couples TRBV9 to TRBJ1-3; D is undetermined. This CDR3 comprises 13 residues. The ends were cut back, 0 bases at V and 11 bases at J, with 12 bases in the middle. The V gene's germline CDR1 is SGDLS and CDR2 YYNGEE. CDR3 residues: CASSVGRKSAIYF. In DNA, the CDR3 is TGTGCCAGCAGCGTAGGCCGTAAAAGCGCCATATATTTT.

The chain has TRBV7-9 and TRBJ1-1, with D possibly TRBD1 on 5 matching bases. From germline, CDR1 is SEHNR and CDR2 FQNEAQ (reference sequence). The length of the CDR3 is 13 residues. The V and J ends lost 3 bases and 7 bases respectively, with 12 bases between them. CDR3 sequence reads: CASSFREEFEAFF. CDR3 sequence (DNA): TGTGCCAGCAGCTTCAGGGAGGAATTTGAAGCTTTCTTT.

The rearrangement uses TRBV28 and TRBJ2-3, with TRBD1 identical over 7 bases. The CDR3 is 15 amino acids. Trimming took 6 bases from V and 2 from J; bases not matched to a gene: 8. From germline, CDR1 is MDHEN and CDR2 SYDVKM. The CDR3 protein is CASSRRTGYTDTQYF. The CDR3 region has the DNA TGTGCCAGCAGCCGACGGACAGGCTACACAGATACGCAGTATTTT.

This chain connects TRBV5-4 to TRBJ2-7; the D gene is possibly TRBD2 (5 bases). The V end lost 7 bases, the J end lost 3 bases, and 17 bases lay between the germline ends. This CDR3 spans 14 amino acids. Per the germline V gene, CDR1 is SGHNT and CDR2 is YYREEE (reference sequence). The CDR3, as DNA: TGTGCCAGCTCTTCCACCGGGAACCACTACGAGCAGTACTTC. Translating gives CASSSTGNHYEQYF.

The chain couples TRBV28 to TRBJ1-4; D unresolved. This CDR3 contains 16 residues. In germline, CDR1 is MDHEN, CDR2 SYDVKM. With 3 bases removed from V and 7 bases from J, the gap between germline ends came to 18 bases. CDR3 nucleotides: TGTGCCAGCAGTTTCCATGGCGGGCGCGAAGGTGAAAAACTGTTTTTT. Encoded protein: CASSFHGGREGEKLFF. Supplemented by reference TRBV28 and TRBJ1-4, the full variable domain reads DVKVTQSSRYLVKRTGEKVFLECVQDMDHENMFWYRQDPGLGLRLIYFSYDVKMKEKGDIPEGYSVSREKKERFSLILESASTNQTSMYLCASSFHGGREGEKLFFGSGTQLSVL.

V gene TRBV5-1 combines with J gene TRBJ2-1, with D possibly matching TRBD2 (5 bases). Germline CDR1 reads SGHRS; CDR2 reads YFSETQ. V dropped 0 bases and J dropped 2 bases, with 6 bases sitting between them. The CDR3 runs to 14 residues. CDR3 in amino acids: CASSLVSAYNEQFF. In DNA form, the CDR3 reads TGCGCCAGCAGCTTGGTTAGCGCCTACAATGAGCAGTTCTTC.

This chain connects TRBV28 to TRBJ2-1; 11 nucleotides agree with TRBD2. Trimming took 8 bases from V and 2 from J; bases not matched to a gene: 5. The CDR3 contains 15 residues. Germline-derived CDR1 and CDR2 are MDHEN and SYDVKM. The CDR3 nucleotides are TGTGCCAGCCACAGTAGCGGGAGGGCCTACAATGAGCAGTTCTTC. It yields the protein CASHSSGRAYNEQFF.

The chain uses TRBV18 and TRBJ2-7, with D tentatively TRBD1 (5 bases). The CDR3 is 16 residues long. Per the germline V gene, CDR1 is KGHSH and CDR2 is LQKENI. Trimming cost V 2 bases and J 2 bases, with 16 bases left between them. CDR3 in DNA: TGTGCCAGCTCACCAAATCTCCAGGGTGTCACCTACGAGCAGTACTTC. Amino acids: CASSPNLQGVTYEQYF.

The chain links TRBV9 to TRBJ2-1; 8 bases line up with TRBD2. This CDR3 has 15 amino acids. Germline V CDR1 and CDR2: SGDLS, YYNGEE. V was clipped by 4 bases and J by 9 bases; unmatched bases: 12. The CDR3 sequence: CASSLLAANLGEQFF. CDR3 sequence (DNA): TGTGCCAGCAGCCTACTAGCGGCCAACCTGGGTGAGCAGTTCTTC.

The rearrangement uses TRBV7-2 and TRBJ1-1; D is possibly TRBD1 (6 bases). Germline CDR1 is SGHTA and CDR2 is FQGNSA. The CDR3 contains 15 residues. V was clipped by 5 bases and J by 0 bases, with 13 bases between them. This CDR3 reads CASSPQGILNTEAFF. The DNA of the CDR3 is TGTGCCAGCAGCCCCCAGGGGATCTTGAACACTGAAGCTTTCTTT.

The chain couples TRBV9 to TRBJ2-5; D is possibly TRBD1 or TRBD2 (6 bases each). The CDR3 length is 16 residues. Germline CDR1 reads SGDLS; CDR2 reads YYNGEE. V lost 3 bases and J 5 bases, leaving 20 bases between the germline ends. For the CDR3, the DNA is TGTGCCAGCAGCGCGACATCCGGGGGCAATCGGGAGACCCAGTACTTC. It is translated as CASSATSGGNRETQYF.